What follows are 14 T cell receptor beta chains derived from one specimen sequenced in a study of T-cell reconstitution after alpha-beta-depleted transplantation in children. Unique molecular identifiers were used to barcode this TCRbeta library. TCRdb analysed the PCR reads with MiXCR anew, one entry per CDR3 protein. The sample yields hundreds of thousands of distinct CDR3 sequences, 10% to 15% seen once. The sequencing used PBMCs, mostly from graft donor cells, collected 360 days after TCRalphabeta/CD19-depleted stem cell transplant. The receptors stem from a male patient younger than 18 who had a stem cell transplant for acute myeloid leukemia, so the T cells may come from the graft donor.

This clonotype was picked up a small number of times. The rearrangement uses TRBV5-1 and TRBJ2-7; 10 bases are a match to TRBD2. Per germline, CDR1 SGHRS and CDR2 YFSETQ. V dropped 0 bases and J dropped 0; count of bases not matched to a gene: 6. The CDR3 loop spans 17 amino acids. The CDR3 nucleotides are TGCGCCAGCAGCTTGGGGGGGCCTAGCGGGAGCTCCTACGAGCAGTACTTC. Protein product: CASSLGGPSGSSYEQYF.

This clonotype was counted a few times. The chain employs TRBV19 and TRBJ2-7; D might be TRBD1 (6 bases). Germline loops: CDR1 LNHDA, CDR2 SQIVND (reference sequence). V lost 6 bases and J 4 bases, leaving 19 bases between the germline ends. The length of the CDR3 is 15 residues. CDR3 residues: CASSPLGTGTYEQYF. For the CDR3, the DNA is TGTGCCAGTAGCCCTTTGGGAACAGGGACGTACGAGCAGTACTTC. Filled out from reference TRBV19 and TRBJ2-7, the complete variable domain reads DGGITQSPKYLFRKEGQNVTLSCEQNLNHDAMYWYRQDPGQGLRLIYYSQIVNDFQKGDIAEGYSVSREKKESFPLTVTSAQKNPTAFYLCASSPLGTGTYEQYFGPGTRLTVT.

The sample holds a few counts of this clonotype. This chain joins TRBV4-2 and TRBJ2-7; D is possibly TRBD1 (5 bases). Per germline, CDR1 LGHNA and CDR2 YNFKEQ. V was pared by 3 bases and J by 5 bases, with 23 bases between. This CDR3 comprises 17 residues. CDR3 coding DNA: TGTGCCAGCAGCCAGGGGCGTAGGACGATTCCGTCGAACGAGCAGTACTTC. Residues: CASSQGRRTIPSNEQYF.

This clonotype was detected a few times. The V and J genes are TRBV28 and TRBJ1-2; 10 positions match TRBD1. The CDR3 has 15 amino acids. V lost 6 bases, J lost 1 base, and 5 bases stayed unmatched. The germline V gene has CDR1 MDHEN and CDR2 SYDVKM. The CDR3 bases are TGTGCCAGCAGACCCGGACAGGGGGGTAACTATGGCTACACCTTC. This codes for CASRPGQGGNYGYTF.

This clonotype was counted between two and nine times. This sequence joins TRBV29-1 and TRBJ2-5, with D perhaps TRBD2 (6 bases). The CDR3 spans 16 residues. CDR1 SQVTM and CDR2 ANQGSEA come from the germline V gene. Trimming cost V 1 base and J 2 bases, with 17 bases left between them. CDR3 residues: CSVEAQVWTIQETQYF. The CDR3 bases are TGCAGCGTTGAAGCCCAAGTGTGGACTATTCAAGAGACCCAGTACTTC.

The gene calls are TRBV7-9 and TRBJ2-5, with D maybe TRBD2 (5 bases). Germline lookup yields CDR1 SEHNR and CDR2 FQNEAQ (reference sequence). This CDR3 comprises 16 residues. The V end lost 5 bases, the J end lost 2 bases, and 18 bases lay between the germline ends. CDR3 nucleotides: TGTGCCAGCAGCCCCGGTCGCCGTCCGGGGCAAGAGACCCAGTACTTC. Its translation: CASSPGRRPGQETQYF.

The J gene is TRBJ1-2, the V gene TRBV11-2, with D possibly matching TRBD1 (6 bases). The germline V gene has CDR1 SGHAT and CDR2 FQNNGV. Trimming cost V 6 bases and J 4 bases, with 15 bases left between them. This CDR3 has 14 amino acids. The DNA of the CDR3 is TGTGCCAGCAGTCTCGGGGGCAGATTCTATGGCTACACCTTC. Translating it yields CASSLGGRFYGYTF.

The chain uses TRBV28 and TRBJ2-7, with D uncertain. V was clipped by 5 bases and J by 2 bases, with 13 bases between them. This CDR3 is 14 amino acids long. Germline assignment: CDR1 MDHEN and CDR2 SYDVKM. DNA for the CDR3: TGTGCCAGCAGTCCACCTCTTGTACCCTACGAGCAGTACTTC. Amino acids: CASSPPLVPYEQYF.

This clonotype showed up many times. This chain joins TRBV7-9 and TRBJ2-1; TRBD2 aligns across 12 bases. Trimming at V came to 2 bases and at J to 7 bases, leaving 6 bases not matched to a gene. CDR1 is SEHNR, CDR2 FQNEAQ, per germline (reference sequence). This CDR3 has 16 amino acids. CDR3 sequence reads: CASSLLLAGGGNEQFF. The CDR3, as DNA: TGTGCCAGCAGCTTATTACTAGCGGGAGGAGGAAATGAGCAGTTCTTC.

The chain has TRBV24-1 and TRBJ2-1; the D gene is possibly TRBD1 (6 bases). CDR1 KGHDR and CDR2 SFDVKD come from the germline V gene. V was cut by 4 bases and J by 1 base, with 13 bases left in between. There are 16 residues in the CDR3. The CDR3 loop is CATSDPGVLSYNEQFF. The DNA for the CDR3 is TGTGCCACCAGTGACCCAGGGGTTTTGTCCTACAATGAGCAGTTCTTC.

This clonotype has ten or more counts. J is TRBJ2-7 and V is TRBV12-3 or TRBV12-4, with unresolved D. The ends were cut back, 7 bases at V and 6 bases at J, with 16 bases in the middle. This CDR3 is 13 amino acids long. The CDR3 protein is CASNLQGVSEQYF. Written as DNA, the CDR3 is TGTGCCAGCAATCTTCAAGGAGTGAGCGAGCAGTACTTC.

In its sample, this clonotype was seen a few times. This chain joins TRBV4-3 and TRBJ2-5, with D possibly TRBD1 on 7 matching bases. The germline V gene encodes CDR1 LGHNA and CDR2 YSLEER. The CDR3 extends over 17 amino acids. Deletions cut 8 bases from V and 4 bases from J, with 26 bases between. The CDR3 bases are TGCGCCAGCCCCCAGGGGGAAACTAGCCGGAGGGGAGAGACCCAGTACTTC. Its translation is CASPQGETSRRGETQYF.

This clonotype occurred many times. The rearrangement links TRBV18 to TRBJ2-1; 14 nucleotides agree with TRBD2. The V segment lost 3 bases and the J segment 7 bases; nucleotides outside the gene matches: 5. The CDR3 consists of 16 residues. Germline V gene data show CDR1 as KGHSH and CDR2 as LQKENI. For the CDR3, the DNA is TGTGCCAGCTCACCCGGGACTAGCGGGAGTCGTAATGAGCAGTTCTTC. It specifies CASSPGTSGSRNEQFF.

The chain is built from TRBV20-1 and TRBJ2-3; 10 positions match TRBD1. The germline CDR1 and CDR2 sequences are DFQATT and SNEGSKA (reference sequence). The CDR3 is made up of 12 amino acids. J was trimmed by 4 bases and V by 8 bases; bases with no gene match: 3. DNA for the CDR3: TGCAGTCGGGACAGGGGCTCAGATACGCAGTATTTT. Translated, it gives CSRDRGSDTQYF.